This TCR beta chain was found in a study of blood T cells in healthy people across ages. About this clonotype: What it binds is not known.

For the second PCR, which ran for 7 to 11 cycles, a sample-barcoded 5' primer and a J-beta primer mix were used. TCRdb fed the 5' RACE reads into MiXCR, producing one record per CDR3 protein. The top ten clones hold roughly 7.9% of a sample with 1.5 million or so distinct CDR3 sequences, 35% to 45% of them seen once. The J segment lost 7 bases and the V segment lost 4 bases, leaving 3 bases of the junction unmatched. Germline values: CDR1 LGHDT, CDR2 YNNKEL (reference sequence). The CDR3 is made up of 14 amino acids. Whole-study results and caveats: Unknown CMV status may confound age-related changes in expanded clones.

The origin of this receptor is a young woman in good health. The sequenced material came from blood. This chain joins TRBV3-1 and TRBJ1-4; 10 bases line up with TRBD1. The chain's CDR3 is CASSPGQGVEKLFF. CDR3 in DNA: TGTGCCAGCAGCCCTGGACAGGGGGTTGAAAAACTGTTTTTT. The whole variable domain, remainder taken from reference TRBV3-1 and TRBJ1-4, is DTAVSQTPKYLVTQMGNDKSIKCEQNLGHDTMYWYKQDSKKFLKIMFSYNNKELIINETVPNRFSPKSPDKAHLNLHINSLELGDSAVYFCASSPGQGVEKLFFGSGTQLSVL.